The sequence of this T cell receptor beta chain was determined in a study of T cells in Graves' hyperthyroidism and ophthalmopathy. It was RNA transcripts that yielded the amplified TCR beta CDR3 regions. The HTBI primer set drove a first-round RT-PCR of the TCR CDR3. MiXCR, applied by TCRdb to the multiplex PCR reads, yields one record per CDR3 protein. The data contain hundreds of thousands of distinct CDR3 sequences, nearly 45% of them singletons. V dropped 3 bases and J dropped 4 bases, with 12 bases sitting between them. The CDR3 is 13 amino acids. Germline V gene sequence: CDR1 SQVTM, CDR2 ANQGSEA.

The sample comprised peripheral blood or thyroid tissue (not recorded which). V is TRBV29-1 and J is TRBJ1-2, with a tentative D call TRBD1 (5 bases). The origin of this receptor is an adult man with Graves' disease, either hyperthyroidism or ophthalmopathy (not recorded which). The CDR3 DNA sequence: TGCAGCGTTGAGCGGGGGTACAGCTATGGCTACACCTTC. Translation: CSVERGYSYGYTF.